There are a few counts of the clone carrying this TCR beta chain. The antigen is unknown. PCR amplification relied on 60 Vbeta primers (plus 13 Jbeta primers). Assay: immunoSEQ multiplex PCR; the TCRdb copy retains only in-frame clones and omits some. Of roughly 180,000 clones detected, around 80% appear once; the ten largest clones hold approximately 1.3%. Germline assignment: CDR1 SGDLS and CDR2 YYNGEE. The V end was cut by 3 bases, the J end by 2 bases, with 13 bases between. The CDR3 covers 15 residues. The entry originates in a study of cytomegalovirus exposure and HLA in healthy donors. The study, taken as a whole, reports: The availability of immune exposure information extended only to CMV serostatus. Rarity characterized most TCR sequences, yet some public TCRs appeared in many donors. Judged likely to be a sequencing artifact was a cluster of highly shared sequence variants.

The chain links TRBV9 to TRBJ2-3, with D maybe TRBD2 (6 bases). The origin of this receptor is a boy aged 2 to 9 in good health and CMV-seronegative. The specimen sequenced was PBMCs. CDR3: CASSGPASATDTQYF. Written as DNA, the CDR3 is TGTGCCAGCAGCGGGCCCGCTAGCGCCACAGATACGCAGTATTTT.